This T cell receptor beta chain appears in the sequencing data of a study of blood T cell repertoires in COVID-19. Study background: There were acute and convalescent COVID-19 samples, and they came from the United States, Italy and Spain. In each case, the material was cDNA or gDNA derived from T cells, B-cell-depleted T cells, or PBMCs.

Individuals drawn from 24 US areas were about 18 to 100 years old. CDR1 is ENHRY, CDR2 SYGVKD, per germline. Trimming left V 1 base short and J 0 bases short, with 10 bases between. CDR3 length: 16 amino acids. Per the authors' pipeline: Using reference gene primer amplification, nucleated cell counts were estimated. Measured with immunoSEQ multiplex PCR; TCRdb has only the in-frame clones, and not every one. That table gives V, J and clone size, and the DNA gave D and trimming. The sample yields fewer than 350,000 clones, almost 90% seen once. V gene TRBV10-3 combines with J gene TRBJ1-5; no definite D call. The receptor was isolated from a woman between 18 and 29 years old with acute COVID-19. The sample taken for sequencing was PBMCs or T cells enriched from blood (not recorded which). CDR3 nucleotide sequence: TGTGCCATCAGTGAGTATTTGGCAGTTAGCAATCAGCCCCAGCATTTT. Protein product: CAISEYLAVSNQPQHF.